This T cell receptor (beta chain) was sequenced for a study of memory CD4+ T cells and cytomegalovirus serostatus (dated by TCRdb to the late 2010s). With regard to the full study: The cohort comprised about 33 healthy Belgian adults, 9 CMV seropositive and some 24 CMV seronegative. The study sequenced CD4+ memory TCRbeta repertoires of a Belgian cohort with known cytomegalovirus serostatus to replicate a published TCR-based CMV serostatus classifier. Points the paper makes about the study in general: Only CD4+CD45RO+ memory cells were sequenced, in contrast to the original study, in which naive and memory CD4+ and CD8+ populations were covered. CMV serostatus prediction reached a median bootstrapped AUC of approximately 0.96 with the original framework and about 0.91 with a US-trained random forest. Of 164 previously reported CMV-associated TCRbeta sequences, over 65 appeared in the CD4+ memory repertoires, each in one to five individuals. The results were interpreted as suggesting that the CMV-associated TCR signature is largely present in the CD4+ memory repertoire. A median bootstrapped AUC of almost 0.96 with a 95% CI of 0.76-1.00 was achieved on the Belgian cohort by the original-framework classifier.

The germline V gene specifies SGHRS as CDR1 and YFSETQ as CDR2. The V and J ends are trimmed by 0 bases and 2 bases, leaving 9 bases between them. CDR3 length: 14 amino acids, cysteine to phenylalanine. Only the CDR3 region is kept as DNA, spanning 42 bases read in frame from base 1. Genomic DNA was extracted from sorted cells with the Quick-DNA Microprep Kit. Amplification of TCRbeta DNA was done with the immunoSEQ hsTCRbeta kit, following the protocol from the manufacturer. TCRbeta libraries were sequenced on an Illumina MiSeq instrument. The original pipeline was this. Removing out-of-frame sequences left fewer than 2.5 million distinct TCRbeta sequences, an average of about 70,000 per individual. Each individual was scored by the count of around 160 previously reported CMV-associated TCRbeta sequences and the total productive distinct TCRbeta count. A beta-binomial model was reimplemented in Python, and random forests from scikit-learn, run with default parameters, were trained on data from the US cohort. Classifier performance on the Belgian cohort was summarized as median AUC with percentile confidence intervals calculated over 10,000 bootstrap iterations. TCRdb carries this immuneACCESS record with in-frame sequences only. Its versions omit some clonotypes, under half of them owing to an unresolved V gene in the studies checked, with the rest unexplained. V and J calls and clone size are given by that table; D and trimming were obtained from the DNA. This sample is represented by tens of thousands of clones; roughly 85% of them were singletons. In total, the top ten clones hold approximately 0.5% of the sample.

Single viable CD3+CD4+CD8-CD45RO+ cells were sorted as memory CD4+ T cells on a FACSAria II. CMV serostatus was determined with a Roche Elecsys assay detecting serum IgG against CMV pp150, pp28, p38 and p52. Once the samples were thawed, total CD4+ T cells were enriched through positive selection using CD4 magnetic microbeads. The samples came from a separate study whose specific focus was interrogating the CD4+ T cell memory repertoire. Peripheral blood mononuclear cells were isolated and cryopreserved following standard operating procedures; serum was stored at -80 °C. CD3-PerCP (BW264/56), CD4-APC (RPA-T4), CD45RO-PE (UCHT1) and CD8-Pacific Orange (3B5) antibodies were used for staining, and non-viable cells were excluded with Sytox blue. As concerns this clone: Its antigen specificity is not known. The input lacks base qualities; no much larger clone sits a single base away.

This receptor was obtained from an adult in good health and CMV-seronegative. Some clones in this sample may be carry-over from other donors' samples. The sequencing sample was made of memory CD4+ T cells from blood. Here the chain combines TRBV5-1 and TRBJ2-7, and the D gene may be TRBD1, 6 bases matching. The CDR3 region: CASSLGQEAYEQYF. In nucleotides, the sequence is TGCGCCAGCAGCTTGGGACAGGAGGCCTACGAGCAGTACTTC.